A selection of T cell receptor beta chains follows, all from one sample in a study of regulatory and conventional T cells in RAG deficiency. TCRdb's copy holds only in-frame clones and misses some; the assay was immunoSEQ multiplex PCR. The sample includes under 35,000 clones, 76% of them seen just once. This sample was shared with a second study, whose subject was regulatory T cells.

Sample: CD4+ effector T cells sorted from blood. These receptors were taken from a human donor in good health. The CDR3 runs from the conserved cysteine through the conserved F or W. Each record gives: clone size, D gene, V gene, J gene, CDR3 length, CDR3 DNA, CDR3 protein. The D gene is left open where the match is weak. Size values are once, few and many counts, or a class for expanded clones, and some rows have none.

NA	NA	TRBV6-1	TRBJ2-7	12	TGTGCCAGCAGTGAAGGAGGATACGAGCAGTACTTC	CASSEGGYEQYF
NA	NA	TRBV11-2	TRBJ1-1	14	TGTGCCAGCAGCTTGGCAGGCGGGAACACTGAAGCTTTCTTT	CASSLAGGNTEAFF
NA	NA	TRBV6-1	TRBJ1-1	15	TGTGCCAGCAGTGAAGGGGACCTAATGAACACTGAAGCTTTCTTT	CASSEGDLMNTEAFF
NA	NA	TRBV7-8	TRBJ1-1	12	TGTGCCAGCAGCTTAGGGGTCTCTGAAGCTTTCTTT	CASSLGVSEAFF
NA	NA	TRBV27	TRBJ1-2	14	TGTGCCAGCAGTTTTAGAGGGACCCACGGGGGCTACACCTTC	CASSFRGTHGGYTF
NA	NA	TRBV19	TRBJ1-1	15	TGTGCCAGTAGTATTCTGGGACGGTTAAACACTGAAGCTTTCTTT	CASSILGRLNTEAFF
NA	TRBD1	TRBV9	TRBJ2-7	14	TGTGCCAGCAGCGCCGGACAGGGTCCCTACGAGCAGTACTTC	CASSAGQGPYEQYF
NA	NA	TRBV28	TRBJ2-7	11	TGTGCCAGCCACCTGGGGGACGAGCAGTACTTC	CASHLGDEQYF
NA	TRBD1	TRBV6-1	TRBJ1-4	15	TGTGCCAGCAGAATGACAGGGACAGGAAATGAAAAACTGTTTTTT	CASRMTGTGNEKLFF
NA	TRBD1	TRBV6-5	TRBJ2-7	16	TGTGCCAGCAGTTCGAATCCGGGACAGGGCTCCTACGAGCAGTACTTC	CASSSNPGQGSYEQYF
few	TRBD1	TRBV2	TRBJ1-2	11	TGTGCCAGCAGTGAGGAGGGGGCATACACCTTC	CASSEEGAYTF
NA	NA	TRBV12-5	TRBJ1-1	13	TGTGCTAGTGGCCCGGACAAGGGCACTGAAGCTTTCTTT	CASGPDKGTEAFF
few	NA	TRBV18	TRBJ1-2	13	TGTGCCAGCTCACCCCAGGGAGTCTATGGCTACACCTTC	CASSPQGVYGYTF
NA	NA	TRBV19	TRBJ1-6	17	TGTGCCAGTAGTACATACAGTGCTCCCGCGGGGAATTCACCCCTCCACTTT	CASSTYSAPAGNSPLHF
NA	NA	TRBV7-2	TRBJ1-2	15	TGTGCCAGCAGCTTATCGACTAATACTAACTATGGCTACACCTTC	CASSLSTNTNYGYTF
NA	NA	TRBV7-9	TRBJ2-2	16	TGTGCCAGCAGCTCCCAAAGGGAAGCGAGGGCCGGGGAGCTGTTTTTT	CASSSQREARAGELFF
NA	TRBD1	TRBV5-1	TRBJ2-7	14	TGCGCCAGCAACGGACAGGGACGCTCCTACGAGCAGTACTTC	CASNGQGRSYEQYF
once	NA	TRBV6-6	TRBJ1-4	12	TGTGCCAGCAGCCCAAGTTCGGGAAAACTGTTTTTT	CASSPSSGKLFF
NA	TRBD1	TRBV30	TRBJ2-7	13	TGTGCCTGGGGGACAGATCAGCTGTACGAGCAGTACTTC	CAWGTDQLYEQYF
NA	NA	TRBV28	TRBJ1-1	15	TGTGCCAGCAGTCCGCCGCCCCGACAGAACACTGAAGCTTTCTTT	CASSPPPRQNTEAFF
NA	TRBD1	TRBV11-2	TRBJ1-2	14	TGTGCCAGCAGCTTAGGGGGGACAGGATATGGCTACACCTTC	CASSLGGTGYGYTF
once	NA	TRBV27	TRBJ2-2	16	TGTGCCAGCAGTACCAATCCCCAAGGTCGAACCGGGGAGCTGTTTTTT	CASSTNPQGRTGELFF
NA	TRBD1	TRBV4-1	TRBJ1-3	15	TGCGCCAGCAGCCAAGACGGACAGGGATCCGTAACCATATATTTT	CASSQDGQGSVTIYF
NA	NA	TRBV5-1	TRBJ1-1	13	TGCGCCAGCAGCTTGGTTCAGGGGCTTGAAGCTTTCTTT	CASSLVQGLEAFF
NA	NA	TRBV25-1	TRBJ2-2	14	TGTGCCAGCAGATCCACAGGGAACACCGGGGAGCTGTTTTTT	CASRSTGNTGELFF
few	NA	TRBV18	TRBJ2-3	13	TGTGCCAGCTCGCAACAGGGTTCAGATACGCAGTATTTT	CASSQQGSDTQYF
NA	TRBD1	TRBV2	TRBJ2-1	15	TGTGCCAGCAGCCCGGGACAGGGGGCAGGCAATGAGCAGTTCTTC	CASSPGQGAGNEQFF
once	NA	TRBV4-1	TRBJ2-5	15	TGCGCCAGCAGCCAAGCTCAGGGTGGAGGGGAGACCCAGTACTTC	CASSQAQGGGETQYF
NA	NA	TRBV5-1	TRBJ2-3	15	TGCGCCAGCAGCTTGGAAGGCAGGGGACCAGATACGCAGTATTTT	CASSLEGRGPDTQYF
once	TRBD1	TRBV13	TRBJ1-6	15	TGTGCCAGCAGCTCCCGGGACAGGCTTAATTCACCCCTCCACTTT	CASSSRDRLNSPLHF
NA	NA	TRBV5-6	TRBJ2-7	14	TGTGCCAGCAGCTTGTTACAGGGTAGGCACGAGCAGTACTTC	CASSLLQGRHEQYF
NA	NA	TRBV28	TRBJ1-1	15	TGTGCCAGCAGTTTATTGAACAGAAAGAACACTGAAGCTTTCTTT	CASSLLNRKNTEAFF
NA	NA	TRBV28	TRBJ1-1	15	TGTGCCAGCATCAGGTGGGCCGGGCTTGACACTGAAGCTTTCTTT	CASIRWAGLDTEAFF
NA	NA	TRBV6-5	TRBJ2-7	13	TGTGCCAGCAGCTCTTTCTCCCATTTCGAGCAGTACTTC	CASSSFSHFEQYF
few	NA	TRBV5-4	TRBJ1-2	14	TGTGCCAGCAGGGAAGGGCAACTTAACTATGGCTACACCTTC	CASREGQLNYGYTF
NA	NA	TRBV15	TRBJ2-5	14	TGTGCCACCAGCAGTATCGGCGGCCAAGAGACCCAGTACTTC	CATSSIGGQETQYF
once	NA	TRBV2	TRBJ1-1	13	TGTGCCAGCAGTGCCAGGGGAAGAACTGAAGCTTTCTTT	CASSARGRTEAFF
NA	NA	TRBV15	TRBJ2-1	15	TGTGCCACCAGCAGAGGGGGGGTGTCGTACAATGAGCAGTTCTTC	CATSRGGVSYNEQFF
few	NA	TRBV15	TRBJ1-2	16	TGTGCCACCAGCAGAGGAGGAACAGGTACTAACTATGGCTACACCTTC	CATSRGGTGTNYGYTF
NA	NA	TRBV6-5	TRBJ2-1	14	TGTGCCAGCAGTTATCGGCAGGGGCTGTATGAGCAGTTCTTC	CASSYRQGLYEQFF
once	NA	TRBV5-8	TRBJ1-4	14	TGTGCCAGCAGCTTGGACAGGGTTGGTGAAAAACTGTTTTTT	CASSLDRVGEKLFF